The clone carrying this T cell receptor beta chain was seen a single time. The antigen remains unidentified. This sample is drawn from a study of cytotoxic CD8 clonotypes in ibrutinib-treated CLL. Study information: Specimens for response were gathered following a median 12 months of therapy, spanning 6 to 36. A mean of approximately 260,000 productive templates and more than 75,000 productive rearrangements was obtained per sample. Study-wide results and limits: Clonality increased at ibrutinib response, then returned toward baseline at progression.

Cryopreserved PBMCs yielded about 2 micrograms of genomic DNA for TCR beta libraries. Here immunoSEQ multiplex PCR was the method, and the copy in TCRdb shows in-frame clones only, minus some. The repertoire has about 40,000 clones, under 80% of them found once; the top ten carry 10%. The CDR3 runs 12 residues. The V gene lost 4 bases and the J gene lost 6 bases, with 8 bases spanning the gap. CDR1 and CDR2 from the germline V gene are ENHRY and SYGVKD. The TCR comes from a human donor with chronic lymphocytic leukemia. The V call is TRBV10-3, the J call TRBJ2-3, with D unclear. Source: PBMCs, taken at disease progression, from a patient treated with ibrutinib. The DNA of the CDR3 is TGTGCCATCAGTGGAATTTCGGATACGCAGTATTTT. It yields the protein CAISGISDTQYF.